A single sample is the source of the 12 T cell receptor beta chains below, sequenced in a study of T-cell memory formation after mild COVID-19. TCRdb reprocessed the 5' RACE reads via MiXCR and lists one record per CDR3 protein. The sample holds over 250,000 distinct CDR3 sequences, about a sixth seen once. Sequencing was performed on PBMCs or a T cell subset sorted from them (not recorded which). These receptors all stem from a man aged 18 to 35 who had mild COVID-19 (a few samples of this study predate the infection). Cell type and time point are not known.

The rearrangement joins TRBV4-3 to TRBJ2-2; D tentatively fits TRBD1 or TRBD2 (5 bases each). CDR3 length equals 13 residues. The V end lost 3 bases, the J end lost 7 bases, and 9 bases lay between the germline ends. From germline, CDR1 is LGHNA and CDR2 YSLEER. Here the CDR3 DNA reads TGCGCCAGCAGCCAGGATGGGGGCGGGGAGCTGTTTTTT. Translated, it gives CASSQDGGGELFF.

In its sample, this clonotype was seen a few times. This chain links TRBV12-3 or TRBV12-4 with TRBJ2-7; no reliable D call. Trimming left V 6 bases short and J 3 bases short, with 9 bases between. The CDR3 contains 12 residues. This CDR3 is CASSVDIYEQYF. Here the CDR3 DNA reads TGTGCCAGCAGCGTCGACATCTACGAGCAGTACTTC.

The chain uses TRBV4-1 and TRBJ2-4; D uncertain. Trimming cost V 3 bases and J 0 bases, with 12 bases left between them. The CDR3 consists of 16 residues. Germline CDR1 MGHRA, CDR2 YSYEKL. CDR3: CASSQSGNLAKNIQYF. Here the CDR3 DNA reads TGCGCCAGCAGCCAGTCGGGCAATCTAGCCAAAAACATTCAGTACTTC.

The table lists this clonotype with a few counts. The gene calls are TRBV2 and TRBJ1-5; D may be TRBD1 (6 bases). V lost 7 bases to trimming and J lost 3 bases, with 13 bases between them. From germline, CDR1 is SNHLY and CDR2 FYNNEI. The length of the CDR3 is 14 residues. CDR3 sequence: CASNWQGYNQPQHF. The CDR3, as DNA: TGTGCCAGCAACTGGCAGGGGTACAATCAGCCCCAGCATTTT.

The chain couples TRBV9 to TRBJ1-2; no firm D call. CDR1 SGDLS and CDR2 YYNGEE come from the germline V gene. V gave up 0 bases and J gave up 4 bases, with 19 bases separating them. This CDR3 has 17 residues. DNA of the CDR3: TGTGCCAGCAGCGTAGGGGGTGACCCGGCTTGGGGCTATGGCTACACCTTC. It codes for CASSVGGDPAWGYGYTF. Based on the CDR3 plus reference TRBV9 and TRBJ1-2, the full variable domain is DSGVTQTPKHLITATGQRVTLRCSPRSGDLSVYWYQQSLDQGLQFLIQYYNGEERAKGNILERFSAQQFPDLHSELNLSSLELGDSALYFCASSVGGDPAWGYGYTFGSGTRLTVV.

The rearrangement joins TRBV29-1 to TRBJ2-5; D tentatively fits TRBD1 or TRBD2 (5 bases each). CDR3 length equals 14 residues. Germline V gene data show CDR1 as SQVTM and CDR2 as ANQGSEA. In DNA form, the CDR3 reads TGCGCCACAAGGGACCCTTGGACGGAAGAGACCCAGTACTTC. Translated, it gives CATRDPWTEETQYF.

This clonotype was counted a few times. The chain recombines TRBV7-9 with TRBJ2-7; 8 positions agree with TRBD1. The CDR3 has 17 residues. Germline lookup yields CDR1 SEHNR and CDR2 FQNEAQ (reference sequence). V lost 5 bases and J lost 4; bases outside the gene matches: 16. CDR3 sequence: CASSTTPGQGKDYEQYF. The CDR3 bases are TGTGCCAGCAGCACCACCCCCGGACAGGGAAAGGATTACGAGCAGTACTTC.

The chain couples TRBV5-1 to TRBJ1-1; D remains ambiguous. From germline, CDR1 is SGHRS and CDR2 YFSETQ. The CDR3 totals 15 residues. The V and J ends lost 4 bases and 1 base respectively, with 14 bases between them. DNA for the CDR3: TGCGCCAGCAGCCTGGATGGGGTGAGGAACACTGAAGCTTTCTTT. This sequence encodes CASSLDGVRNTEAFF.

This chain uses TRBV29-1 with TRBJ1-3; D gene ambiguous. Trimming stripped 4 bases from V and 0 bases from J, with 7 bases between. CDR3 length equals 13 residues. The germline V gene encodes CDR1 SQVTM and CDR2 ANQGSEA. CDR3: CSVVKHSGNTIYF. CDR3 DNA: TGCAGCGTTGTTAAGCACTCTGGAAACACCATATATTTT.

This sequence joins TRBV12-3 or TRBV12-4 and TRBJ2-5; no clear D gene. The CDR3 contains 13 residues. Between the trimmed V and J ends, which lost 5 bases and 4 bases, there was a span of 11 bases. CDR3 DNA sequence: TGTGCCAGCAGTCGCAGGAGTACAGAGACCCAGTACTTC. Its translation: CASSRRSTETQYF.

This clonotype was detected only a few times. The chain recombines TRBV6-6 with TRBJ1-2; tentatively, D is TRBD1 (6 bases). Germline V gene sequence: CDR1 MNHNY, CDR2 SVGAGI (reference sequence). CDR3 length: 13 amino acids. V was pared by 5 bases and J by 5 bases, with 12 bases between. CDR3 sequence: CASSRDIGYGYTF. The CDR3 nucleotides read TGTGCCAGCAGTAGGGACATTGGTTATGGCTACACCTTC.

The V call is TRBV5-1, the J call TRBJ1-1, with TRBD1 matching over 10 bases. CDR1 and CDR2 from the germline V gene are SGHRS and YFSETQ. The CDR3 runs to 14 residues. Trimming removed 3 bases from V and 4 bases from J; junction bases left unmatched: 3. The CDR3 sequence: CASSWGTGATEAFF. CDR3 sequence (DNA): TGCGCCAGCAGCTGGGGGACAGGGGCCACTGAAGCTTTCTTT.